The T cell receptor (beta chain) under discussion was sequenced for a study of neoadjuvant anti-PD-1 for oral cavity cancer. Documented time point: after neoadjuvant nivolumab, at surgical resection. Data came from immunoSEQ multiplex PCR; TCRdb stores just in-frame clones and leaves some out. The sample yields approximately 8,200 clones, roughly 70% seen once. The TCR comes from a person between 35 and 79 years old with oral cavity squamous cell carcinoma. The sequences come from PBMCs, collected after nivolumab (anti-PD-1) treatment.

The CDR3 coding sequence is TGTGCCAGCAGCTTAAGGTCCCGGGCAGGGAAATTCGGAAACACCATATATTTT. It specifies CASSLRSRAGKFGNTIYF. The chain uses TRBV7-2 and TRBJ1-3; perhaps TRBD1 as D (5 bases). V lost 2 bases to trimming and J lost 4 bases, with 21 bases between them. CDR3 length: 18 residues. Per germline, CDR1 SGHTA and CDR2 FQGNSA.